The TCR beta chain under discussion was sequenced for a study of T cell responses to AZD1222 COVID-19 vaccine. The V gene's germline CDR1 is KGHDR and CDR2 SFDVKD. The V end was cut by 1 base, the J end by 7 bases, with 10 bases between. The CDR3 is 14 amino acids. Sequencing was performed with immunoSEQ multiplex PCR; in TCRdb, only in-frame clones are kept and a portion is missing. Among about 170,000 clones listed, roughly 89% were seen once. J is TRBJ2-1 and V is TRBV24-1; D remains unclear. Sequenced material: peripheral blood, taken on day 0 of AZD1222 vaccination. The clonotype comes from an adult in good health. The CDR3 is CATSDFPDTNEQFF. CDR3 bases: TGTGCCACCAGTGATTTCCCCGACACTAATGAGCAGTTCTTC.